The 13 T cell receptor beta chains in this list originate from one sample, sequenced in a study of blood T cell repertoires in COVID-19. Using immunoSEQ multiplex PCR, the repertoire was profiled, and TCRdb retains in-frame clones only, with some absent. This sample has about 100,000 clones, with 80% found just once. Sequenced sample: peripheral blood. These receptors all come from a man between 65 and 79 years old with active or convalescent COVID-19.

This clone was counted once. The V and J genes are TRBV28 and TRBJ2-7; 9 bases map to TRBD1. CDR1 is MDHEN, CDR2 SYDVKM, per germline. The CDR3 is 15 residues long. Trimming at V came to 6 bases and at J to 2 bases, leaving 8 bases not matched to a gene. CDR3 residues: CASSPAQGAPYEQYF. In DNA, the CDR3 is TGTGCCAGCAGCCCCGCACAGGGGGCGCCCTACGAGCAGTACTTC.

A single count supports this clone. V gene TRBV28 combines with J gene TRBJ2-6; D remains unclear. The CDR3 runs 12 residues. CDR1 MDHEN and CDR2 SYDVKM come from the germline V gene. Trimming took 6 bases from V and 3 from J, leaving 3 bases between them. The CDR3 here is CASSLGANVLTF. The DNA of the CDR3 is TGTGCCAGCAGCCTTGGGGCCAACGTCCTGACTTTC.

The V gene is TRBV14, the J gene TRBJ2-7, with D possibly being TRBD2 (6 bases). Germline V lookup: CDR1 SGHDN, CDR2 FVKESK. The CDR3 is 14 amino acids. Trimming took 5 bases from V and 1 from J, leaving 12 bases between them. CDR3: CASSDSGGSYEQYF. As DNA, the CDR3 is TGTGCCAGCAGCGATAGCGGAGGATCCTACGAGCAGTACTTC.

The J gene is TRBJ2-7, the V gene TRBV24-1; 10 bases are shared with TRBD1. This CDR3 has 15 amino acids. V was clipped by 6 bases and J by 5 bases; unmatched bases: 9. Germline assignment: CDR1 KGHDR and CDR2 SFDVKD. This CDR3 reads CATSSPGQGNHEQYF. The CDR3 DNA sequence: TGTGCCACCAGTAGCCCGGGACAGGGGAACCACGAGCAGTACTTC.

V gene TRBV7-3 combines with J gene TRBJ2-3, with 7 bases lining up with TRBD1. V shed 5 bases, J shed 9 bases, and the junction held 11 bases outside the gene matches. In germline, CDR1 is SGHTA, CDR2 FQGTGA. This CDR3 is 14 amino acids long. The DNA of the CDR3 is TGTGCCAGCAGCCAAGACTTAGGGGGCCGGACGCAGTATTTT. Protein: CASSQDLGGRTQYF.

The V call is TRBV6-2 or TRBV6-3, the J call TRBJ2-1, with a tentative D call TRBD2 (5 bases). The germline V gene encodes CDR1 MNHEY and CDR2 SVGEGT. The CDR3 is 13 residues long. Trimming left V 0 bases short and J 8 bases short, with 8 bases between. CDR3 sequence reads: CASSYSTRDEQFF. DNA of the CDR3: TGTGCCAGCAGTTACTCAACGAGGGATGAGCAGTTCTTC.

This chain uses TRBV7-2 with TRBJ1-1; D is perhaps TRBD1 (5 bases). There are 14 residues in the CDR3. V lost 2 bases and J 6 bases, leaving 13 bases between the germline ends. Per germline, CDR1 SGHTA and CDR2 FQGNSA. The CDR3 sequence is CASSLNWGAAEAFF. Here the CDR3 DNA reads TGTGCCAGCAGCTTAAATTGGGGCGCCGCTGAAGCTTTCTTT.

The chain uses TRBV5-6 and TRBJ1-1, with 7 bases that match TRBD1. This CDR3 contains 13 residues. Trimming cost V 2 bases and J 4 bases; bases outside gene matches: 2. Germline CDR1 is SGHDT and CDR2 is YYEEEE. The CDR3 spells CASSLSGGTEAFF. The DNA of the CDR3 is TGTGCCAGCAGCTTATCAGGGGGCACTGAAGCTTTCTTT. Full variable domain (rest looked up from reference TRBV5-6 and TRBJ1-1): DAGVTQSPTHLIKTRGQQVTLRCSPKSGHDTVSWYQQALGQGPQFIFQYYEEEERQRGNFPDRFSGHQFPNYSSELNVNALLLGDSALYLCASSLSGGTEAFFGQGTRLTVV.

This clone was picked up a small number of times. This rearrangement joins TRBV13 to TRBJ1-1; the D is unclear. V was clipped by 2 bases and J by 0 bases, with 7 bases between them. The CDR3 has 14 amino acids. The germline gives CDR1 PRHDT, CDR2 FYEKMQ (reference sequence). The CDR3 bases are TGTGCCAGCAGCTTACTCCTCGTGAACACTGAAGCTTTCTTT. Translated: CASSLLLVNTEAFF.

This clone was counted ten times or more. The chain links TRBV4-3 to TRBJ2-3, with no clear D. Germline V gene lookup returns CDR1 LGHNA and CDR2 YSLEER. V lost 2 bases and J lost 3, with 18 bases in between. The CDR3 is made up of 17 amino acids. CDR3 bases: TGCGCCAGCAGCCAACGGTGGCGGAATGATCGAACAGATACGCAGTATTTT. It translates to CASSQRWRNDRTDTQYF.

This clone was counted between two and nine times. The genes are TRBV5-1 and TRBJ2-7; 7 positions agree with TRBD2. The germline V gene encodes CDR1 SGHRS and CDR2 YFSETQ. Trimming removed 4 bases from V and 4 bases from J; junction bases left unmatched: 2. The CDR3 sequence is 12 residues long. The CDR3 sequence is CASSVGGYEQYF. The CDR3 DNA is TGCGCCAGCAGCGTGGGAGGGTACGAGCAGTACTTC.

This chain connects TRBV11-2 to TRBJ2-7; weak D call: TRBD2 (5 bases). V lost 1 base and J 5 bases, leaving 15 bases between the germline ends. Germline-derived CDR1 and CDR2 are SGHAT and FQNNGV. This CDR3 region has 15 residues. The CDR3 here is CASSLARSGFDEQYF. CDR3 nucleotides: TGTGCCAGCAGCTTAGCGCGTTCGGGGTTCGACGAGCAGTACTTC. The complete variable domain, with remaining parts taken from reference TRBV11-2 and TRBJ2-7, reads EAGVAQSPRYKIIEKRQSVAFWCNPISGHATLYWYQQILGQGPKLLIQFQNNGVVDDSQLPKDRFSAERLKGVDSTLKIQPAKLEDSAVYLCASSLARSGFDEQYFGPGTRLTVT.

The chain links TRBV10-3 to TRBJ1-2, with 9 bases lining up with TRBD1. The CDR3 totals 12 residues. The germline gives CDR1 ENHRY, CDR2 SYGVKD. V shed 10 bases and J 2 bases; nucleotides not matched to a gene: 2. DNA for the CDR3: TGTGCCACTACAGGGGGCAACTATGGCTACACCTTC. Protein sequence: CATTGGNYGYTF.